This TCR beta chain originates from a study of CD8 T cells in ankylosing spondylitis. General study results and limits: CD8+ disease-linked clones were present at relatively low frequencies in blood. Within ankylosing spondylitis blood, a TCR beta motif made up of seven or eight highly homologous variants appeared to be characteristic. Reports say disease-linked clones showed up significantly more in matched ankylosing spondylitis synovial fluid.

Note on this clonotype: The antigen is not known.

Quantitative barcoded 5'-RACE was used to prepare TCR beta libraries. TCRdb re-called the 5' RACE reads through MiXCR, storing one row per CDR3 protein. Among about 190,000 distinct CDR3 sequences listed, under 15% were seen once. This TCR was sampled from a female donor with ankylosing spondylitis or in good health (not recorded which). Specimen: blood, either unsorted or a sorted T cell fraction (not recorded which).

CDR3 loop: CASSATGLAGGEQFF. The CDR3, as DNA: TGTGCCAGCAGCGCGACGGGACTAGCGGGAGGAGAGCAGTTCTTC. This chain connects TRBV6-1 to TRBJ2-1; the match to TRBD2 covers 15 bases. Germline lookup yields CDR1 MNHNS and CDR2 SASEGT. V shed 6 bases, J shed 10 bases, and the junction held 7 bases outside the gene matches. This CDR3 comprises 15 residues.